This TCR beta chain was documented in a study of cytotoxic CD8 clonotypes in ibrutinib-treated CLL. The wider study: After a median approximately 12 months on treatment (6 to 36), response samples were drawn. Study-level points and caveats: At ibrutinib response, clonality increased, and at progression it declined back toward baseline.

Regarding this clone: Its antigen remains unknown.

J lost 3 bases, V lost 6 bases, and 14 bases had no gene match. CDR1 is MGHRA, CDR2 YSYEKL, per germline. The CDR3 totals 16 residues. Using immunoSEQ multiplex PCR, the repertoire was profiled, and TCRdb retains in-frame clones only, with some absent. The table includes 130,000 to 150,000 clones, less than 95% detected once. Frozen-stored PBMCs produced about 2 micrograms of genomic DNA for TCR beta libraries. The chain employs TRBV4-1 and TRBJ2-7, with 7 bases lining up with TRBD2. Sequenced here: PBMCs, sampled after 12 months of ibrutinib treatment. This TCR came from a human donor with chronic lymphocytic leukemia. The DNA of the CDR3 is TGCGCCAGCAGGAAGGAGACCTCGGGAGGACTCTACGAGCAGTACTTC. Translation: CASRKETSGGLYEQYF.